A single TCR beta chain is shown here with its context. As yet, its antigen is unknown. This specimen belongs to a study of cytomegalovirus exposure and HLA in healthy donors. General study results and limits: One variant, a missense change in DCLRE1C, was linked in a later analysis to TCR beta V- and J-gene trimming. Immune exposure information available was restricted to CMV serostatus.

V lost 6 bases to trimming and J lost 5 bases, with 14 bases between them. The germline V gene encodes CDR1 SGDLS and CDR2 YYNGEE. The CDR3 sequence is 13 residues long. Both 60 Vbeta primers and 13 Jbeta primers went into the PCR. The assay was immunoSEQ multiplex PCR, and TCRdb's table has in-frame clones only and misses some. The data show approximately 120,000 clones, approximately 70% seen once. The chain combines TRBV9 with TRBJ2-5; tentatively, D is TRBD2 (7 bases). This receptor was obtained from a man between 60 and 70 years old in good health and CMV-seropositive. The sample comprised PBMCs. This CDR3 is CASTGGPEETQYF. CDR3 in DNA: TGTGCCAGCACCGGGGGGCCGGAGGAGACCCAGTACTTC.